The 27 T cell receptor beta chains below all came from one sample that was sequenced in a study of T cells in Graves' hyperthyroidism and ophthalmopathy. Researchers took RNA transcripts and amplified the TCR beta CDR3 regions from them. HTBI primers were used for first-round RT-PCR of the TCR CDR3. TCRdb fed the multiplex PCR reads into MiXCR, producing one record per CDR3 protein. In the table there are 450,000 to 500,000 distinct CDR3 sequences, 20% to 25% of which are singletons. The sample comprised blood. These receptors all come from a woman aged 70-85 years with Graves' ophthalmopathy.

The sample holds many counts of this clonotype. The chain uses TRBV10-3 and TRBJ2-7; no definite D call. The V end lost 8 bases, the J end lost 3 bases, and 17 bases lay between the germline ends. The CDR3 loop spans 14 amino acids. The V gene's germline CDR1 is ENHRY and CDR2 SYGVKD. The CDR3 region is CAISTSALGYEQYF. The CDR3 DNA sequence: TGTGCCATCTCCACATCTGCCCTTGGCTACGAGCAGTACTTC.

This sequence joins TRBV15 and TRBJ2-6; 7 positions agree with TRBD2. From germline, CDR1 is LNHNV and CDR2 YYDKDF (reference sequence). V trimming: 0 bases; J trimming: 4 bases; junction bases outside the gene matches: 3. The CDR3 sequence is 16 residues long. CDR3 region: CATSRDPGGGANVLTF. The CDR3 DNA follows: TGTGCCACCAGCAGAGATCCCGGGGGGGGGGCCAACGTCCTGACTTTC.

The DNA for the CDR3 is TGCAGTGCTAGACCGGGACAGGGGGTCTACGGGACCCAGTACTTC. Protein sequence: CSARPGQGVYGTQYF. The chain is built from TRBV20-1 and TRBJ2-5; 11 bases agree with TRBD1. Germline values: CDR1 DFQATT, CDR2 SNEGSKA (reference sequence). CDR3 length: 15 residues. The J segment lost 7 bases and the V segment lost 2 bases, leaving 9 bases of the junction unmatched.

There are a few counts of this clonotype. The V call is TRBV29-1, the J call TRBJ1-2; D gene unclear. CDR1 and CDR2 (germline): SQVTM, ANQGSEA. V lost 7 bases and J lost 8, with 11 bases in between. The CDR3 sequence is 10 residues long. The CDR3 sequence is CSATSGGYTF. The CDR3 nucleotides read TGCAGCGCTACCTCAGGCGGCTACACCTTC.

The rearrangement joins TRBV20-1 to TRBJ2-1; 12 bases align to TRBD2. Germline trimming cut 0 bases from V and 8 bases from J; bases unmatched to any gene: 8. The CDR3 totals 16 residues. Germline CDR1 DFQATT, CDR2 SNEGSKA (reference sequence). The chain's CDR3 is CSARESSGRALDEQFF. CDR3 in DNA: TGCAGTGCTAGAGAATCTAGCGGGAGGGCCTTGGATGAGCAGTTCTTC.

This clonotype showed up just a few times. CDR3 bases: TGTGCCAGCAGCTGGCCTGGAAACACCATATATTTT. This translates into CASSWPGNTIYF. The chain carries TRBV7-2 and TRBJ1-3; D not resolved. CDR3 length: 12 amino acids. CDR1 is SGHTA and CDR2 is FQGNSA in the germline V gene. Deletions cut 4 bases from V and 2 bases from J, with 3 bases between.

This rearrangement joins TRBV28 to TRBJ1-5, with D possibly matching TRBD1 (6 bases). The ends were cut back, 10 bases at V and 14 bases at J, with 24 bases in the middle. Germline CDR1 reads MDHEN; CDR2 reads SYDVKM. This CDR3 has 13 amino acids. CDR3 in DNA: TGTGCCACGAGGTCGGGCCCGGGGGCTATCGAGCATTTT. Translating gives CATRSGPGAIEHF.

Concerning this clonotype itself: This may arise from a read error, as a much more abundant clone is one base away. J is TRBJ2-3 and V is TRBV11-1, with a weak D call TRBD1 (9 bases). The V and J ends lost 2 bases and 9 bases respectively, with 24 bases between them. This CDR3 is built from 17 residues. Per the germline V gene, CDR1 is SGHAT and CDR2 is FQDESV (reference sequence). The CDR3 DNA follows: TGTGCCAGCAGCTTACCCCCGGCGGGAGGACAGGGGAGGACGCAGTATTTT. Translated, it gives CASSLPPAGGQGRTQYF.

The rearrangement links TRBV6-2 or TRBV6-3 to TRBJ2-7, with D perhaps TRBD1 (5 bases). The germline V gene encodes CDR1 MNHEY and CDR2 SVGEGT. Deletions cut 2 bases from V and 3 bases from J, with 14 bases between. The CDR3 runs to 15 residues. CDR3 DNA sequence: TGTGCCAGCAGTTACCAAGGGGCTGAAATCTACGAGCAGTACTTC. Its protein is CASSYQGAEIYEQYF.

V is TRBV6-1 and J is TRBJ2-7; perhaps TRBD1 as D (6 bases). With 2 bases removed from V and 3 bases from J, the gap between germline ends came to 11 bases. CDR1 and CDR2 from the germline V gene are MNHNS and SASEGT. The CDR3 is 14 residues long. The chain's CDR3 is CASSESQGLYEQYF. DNA of the CDR3: TGTGCCAGCAGTGAATCCCAGGGGCTCTACGAGCAGTACTTC.

As for this clonotype: This sequence may be a read error, since a much larger clone differs from it by one base. The gene calls are TRBV20-1 and TRBJ1-5, with D perhaps matching TRBD1 (5 bases). The length of the CDR3 is 13 residues. CDR1 and CDR2 from the germline V gene are DFQATT and SNEGSKA (reference sequence). In DNA, the CDR3 is TGCAGTGCAAAGAGCGGGGCGCGACAGCCCCAGCAGTTT. The encoded protein is CSAKSGARQPQQF.

In its sample, this clonotype was seen many times. The chain carries TRBV2 and TRBJ2-1, with TRBD2 matching 12 bases. Germline V lookup: CDR1 SNHLY, CDR2 FYNNEI. The CDR3 contains 15 residues. The V and J ends lost 6 bases and 0 bases, in that order; junction bases with no gene match: 0. In nucleotides, the CDR3 is TGTGCCAGCAGGACTAGCGGGAGCTCCTACAATGAGCAGTTCTTC. It yields the protein CASRTSGSSYNEQFF.

This clonotype was seen a few times. This chain connects TRBV5-6 to TRBJ2-1; D may be TRBD2 (6 bases). Germline-derived CDR1 and CDR2 are SGHDT and YYEEEE. This CDR3 region has 15 residues. Trimming left V 0 bases short and J 4 bases short, with 11 bases between. The CDR3 here is CASSLVGRGYNEQFF. CDR3 bases: TGTGCCAGCAGCTTGGTAGGGCGGGGATACAATGAGCAGTTCTTC. Full variable domain (rest looked up from reference TRBV5-6 and TRBJ2-1): DAGVTQSPTHLIKTRGQQVTLRCSPKSGHDTVSWYQQALGQGPQFIFQYYEEEERQRGNFPDRFSGHQFPNYSSELNVNALLLGDSALYLCASSLVGRGYNEQFFGPGTRLTVL.

Concerning this clonotype itself: The junction differs from germline at one of its ends, possibly a read error. The rearrangement uses TRBV12-3 or TRBV12-4 and TRBJ1-3; D is unresolved. There are 13 residues in the CDR3. The CDR3 region has the DNA TGTGCCAGCAGTTTGTACTCTGGAAGCACCATATATTTT. Translating it yields CASSLYSGSTIYF.

This clonotype was counted at least ten times. The gene calls are TRBV5-1 and TRBJ2-7; D assignment may be TRBD1 or TRBD2 (5 bases each). The germline CDR1 and CDR2 sequences are SGHRS and YFSETQ. The CDR3 is 13 residues long. Trimming stripped 5 bases from V and 4 bases from J, with 13 bases between. CDR3 DNA: TGCGCCAGCAGACGGGACGGAACTTACGAGCAGTACTTC. This encodes CASRRDGTYEQYF.

There are many counts of this clonotype. The chain combines TRBV28 with TRBJ1-2; 7 bases line up with TRBD1. Per the germline V gene, CDR1 is MDHEN and CDR2 is SYDVKM. Losses at the gene ends were 2 bases for V and 9 bases for J; bases not matched to a gene: 9. The CDR3 consists of 14 residues. In DNA, the CDR3 is TGTGCCAGCAGTTTAATAGGCAGGGGGTCGAGCTACACCTTC. Protein: CASSLIGRGSSYTF.

This clonotype was detected many times. The chain links TRBV3-1 to TRBJ1-2, with TRBD1 as a possible D gene (5 bases). This CDR3 contains 14 residues. V gave up 5 bases and J gave up 10 bases, with 20 bases separating them. The V gene's germline CDR1 is LGHDT and CDR2 YNNKEL (reference sequence). CDR3 in amino acids: CASSARSTGGTYTF. In DNA form, the CDR3 reads TGTGCCAGCAGCGCCAGGAGCACAGGAGGCACCTACACCTTC.

At least ten counts were recorded for this clonotype. The chain links TRBV7-2 to TRBJ2-5; no clear D gene. CDR3 length equals 12 residues. The germline CDR1 and CDR2 sequences are SGHTA and FQGNSA. The V end was cut by 4 bases, the J end by 4 bases, with 7 bases between. The CDR3 sequence is CASSYPGETQYF. CDR3 bases: TGTGCCAGCAGCTATCCCGGAGAGACCCAGTACTTC.

Only a few counts were recorded for this clonotype. The chain combines TRBV7-6 with TRBJ2-7; the D gene is possibly TRBD2 (5 bases). Trimming cost V 1 base and J 1 base, with 14 bases left between them. The CDR3 is 16 amino acids. CDR1 is SGHVS and CDR2 is FNYEAQ in the germline V gene. Here the CDR3 DNA reads TGTGCCAGCAGCTTAGACCCCGGACTCCTATCCTACGAGCAGTACTTC. Encoded protein: CASSLDPGLLSYEQYF.

The genes are TRBV6-9 and TRBJ2-3, with 12 positions matching TRBD2. CDR3 length equals 15 residues. CDR1 and CDR2 from the germline V gene are MNHGY and SVAAGI. The V and J ends lost 3 bases and 7 bases, in that order; junction bases with no gene match: 5. CDR3 amino acids: CASSYLAGGPNTQYF. The CDR3 DNA reads TGTGCCAGCAGTTACCTAGCGGGAGGGCCGAATACGCAGTATTTT.

This chain connects TRBV4-3 to TRBJ2-5, with D unclear. From germline, CDR1 is LGHNA and CDR2 YSLEER. The CDR3 loop spans 15 amino acids. The ends were cut back, 1 base at V and 5 bases at J, with 14 bases in the middle. The CDR3 DNA follows: TGCGCCAGCAGCCAAGTTATGGGCCCTGGGGAGACCCAGTACTTC. This translates into CASSQVMGPGETQYF.

CDR3 sequence: CASSVGQGATSGRARKNIQYF. In nucleotides, the CDR3 is TGTGCCAGCAGCGTAGGACAGGGGGCGACTAGCGGGAGGGCCCGCAAAAACATTCAGTACTTC. The genes are TRBV9 and TRBJ2-4; 14 nucleotides align to TRBD2. Looked up from germline, CDR1 is SGDLS and CDR2 is YYNGEE. The CDR3 totals 21 residues. V dropped 0 bases and J dropped 3; count of bases not matched to a gene: 14.

This clonotype showed up just a few times. The rearrangement uses TRBV10-3 and TRBJ1-2, with unresolved D. The CDR3 length is 14 residues. The V gene lost 0 bases and the J gene lost 9 bases, with 14 bases spanning the gap. The germline V gene has CDR1 ENHRY and CDR2 SYGVKD. CDR3 in DNA: TGTGCCATCAGTGAGTCCAACGGCCCCCCGTGCTACACCTTC. Translation: CAISESNGPPCYTF.

The table lists this clonotype with a few counts. The rearrangement joins TRBV19 to TRBJ1-5, with D possibly being TRBD1 (5 bases). The V end lost 8 bases, the J end lost 0 bases, and 11 bases lay between the germline ends. This CDR3 is built from 14 residues. CDR1 and CDR2 from the germline V gene are LNHDA and SQIVND (reference sequence). The DNA of the CDR3 is TGTGCCAGTTGTGGAGGACATAGCAATCAGCCCCAGCATTTT. It is translated as CASCGGHSNQPQHF.

This clonotype was observed a handful of times. The chain's CDR3 is CASSTGISGNTIYF. For the CDR3, the DNA is TGTGCCAGCAGCACGGGAATATCTGGAAACACCATATATTTT. The chain employs TRBV6-1 and TRBJ1-3; D is unresolved. V was cut by 6 bases and J by 1 base, with 10 bases left in between. Germline CDR1 reads MNHNS; CDR2 reads SASEGT. This CDR3 has 14 amino acids.

This clonotype has only a few counts. V is TRBV20-1 and J is TRBJ2-3; D is possibly TRBD2 (6 bases). This CDR3 spans 15 amino acids. Germline V lookup: CDR1 DFQATT, CDR2 SNEGSKA (reference sequence). V gave up 6 bases and J gave up 4 bases, with 20 bases separating them. CDR3 DNA sequence: TGCAGTGCCGGGAGACACTTATTTGGCGCAGATACGCAGTATTTT. Amino acid sequence: CSAGRHLFGADTQYF.

This clonotype was detected ten times or more. This chain uses TRBV6-1 with TRBJ1-1; the D gene is possibly TRBD1 (6 bases). V lost 5 bases and J lost 1, with 11 bases in between. The CDR3 contains 14 residues. CDR1 and CDR2 from the germline V gene are MNHNS and SASEGT. DNA of the CDR3: TGTGCCAGCAGTCGGGGACATCAGAACACTGAAGCTTTCTTT. It encodes CASSRGHQNTEAFF.